This entry is about one TCR beta chain. Its antigen remains unidentified. Profiled with immunoSEQ multiplex PCR; TCRdb holds only in-frame clones, not every one. The table has some 1.1 million clones, around 77% seen once. Trimming took 10 bases from V and 5 from J, leaving 15 bases between them. The CDR3 contains 12 residues. Germline V gene data show CDR1 as SNHLY and CDR2 as FYNNEI. This entry comes from a study of shared clonotypes between healthy human individuals. Study details: Each donor had three CD4 naive, three CD4 memory, two CD8 naive and one CD8 memory plate.

Study-level points and caveats: Clonotype sharing among donors was thought likely to change with sequencing depth. The study sampled only blood, and tissue repertoires likely differ.

Sequenced sample: memory CD4+ T cells from PBMCs. Subset specified: CD45RA-negative fraction. This sequence was found in a man aged 18 to 35 in good health. Some clones in this sample may be carry-over from other donors' samples. The chain employs TRBV2 and TRBJ2-7; D is tentatively TRBD1 or TRBD2 (5 bases each). In nucleotides, the CDR3 is TGTGCCAATTCTAGGGGACCTAACGAGCAGTACTTC. Protein sequence: CANSRGPNEQYF.